Listed below are T cell receptor beta chains from one sample, sequenced in a study of T cells after yellow fever vaccination. One entry per CDR3 protein, called by TCRdb with MiXCR from the 5' RACE reads. The repertoire has around 250,000 distinct CDR3 sequences, roughly 5% of them found once; the top ten carry around 3.5%. The sequenced sample was CD4+ T cells sorted from PBMCs, obtained on the day of the yellow fever booster vaccination. The origin of the receptors is a young man who received the YFV17D yellow fever vaccine. Each CDR3 is given with its conserved first and last residue. A D gene is named only where the DNA matches it firmly. Size values are once, few and many counts, or a class for expanded clones, and some rows have none.

CASSQDQVSAFF	TGCGCCAGCAGCCAAGACCAGGTGTCAGCTTTCTTT	NA	few	TRBV4-1	TRBJ1-1
CAIAGQGQAYNEQFF	TGTGCCATCGCCGGACAGGGCCAGGCCTACAATGAGCAGTTCTTC	TRBD1	many	TRBV10-3	TRBJ2-1
CASSSAKGGPHNEQFF	TGTGCCAGCAGTTCCGCGAAGGGGGGGCCCCACAATGAGCAGTTCTTC	NA	NA	TRBV6-2/TRBV6-3	TRBJ2-1
CASSLGLAAETQYF	TGTGCCAGCAGCTTGGGATTAGCGGCAGAGACCCAGTACTTC	NA	NA	TRBV5-4	TRBJ2-5
CSVGRGDSYGYTF	TGCAGCGTGGGAAGGGGGGACAGCTATGGCTACACCTTC	TRBD1	NA	TRBV29-1	TRBJ1-2
CASSLSQGFAYNSPLHF	TGTGCCAGCAGCCTAAGCCAGGGCTTCGCCTATAATTCACCCCTCCACTTT	NA	NA	TRBV7-2	TRBJ1-6
CASSYHYQGTETQYF	TGTGCCAGCAGTTACCATTACCAGGGCACAGAGACCCAGTACTTC	NA	NA	TRBV6-5	TRBJ2-5
CASSRGGTQETQYF	TGTGCCAGCAGCCGAGGTGGAACCCAAGAGACCCAGTACTTC	NA	NA	TRBV3-1	TRBJ2-5
CASSLRTAPDTQYF	TGTGCCAGCTCACTCCGGACAGCTCCAGATACGCAGTATTTT	NA	many	TRBV18	TRBJ2-3
CASGTIGTENTEAFF	TGTGCCAGCGGTACCATAGGGACAGAGAACACTGAAGCTTTCTTT	TRBD1	few	TRBV6-5	TRBJ1-1
CASRSGDSLSGNTIYF	TGTGCCAGCAGATCTGGAGACAGCCTCTCTGGAAACACCATATATTTT	NA	NA	TRBV2	TRBJ1-3
CASSYSIGQTRSFF	TGTGCCAGCAGTTACTCGATTGGCCAAACCCGGTCTTTCTTT	NA	NA	TRBV6-2/TRBV6-3	TRBJ1-1
CASSEQEAGNSPLHF	TGTGCCAGCAGTGAACAAGAGGCCGGCAATTCACCCCTCCACTTT	NA	NA	TRBV25-1	TRBJ1-6
CASATLGGIFYEQYF	TGTGCCAGCGCAACTTTAGGGGGGATTTTCTACGAGCAGTACTTC	NA	few	TRBV18	TRBJ2-7
CSASLRGTVYNSPLHF	TGCAGTGCTAGTCTTAGGGGTACGGTCTATAATTCACCCCTCCACTTT	NA	NA	TRBV20-1	TRBJ1-6
CAIRGTGDEETQYF	TGTGCCATCAGGGGGACAGGGGACGAAGAGACCCAGTACTTC	TRBD1	few	TRBV10-3	TRBJ2-5
CASSATGSQETQYF	TGCGCCAGCAGCGCCACAGGGTCCCAAGAGACCCAGTACTTC	NA	NA	TRBV5-1	TRBJ2-5
CSARTSGVETQYF	TGCAGTGCTAGGACTAGCGGGGTCGAGACCCAGTACTTC	TRBD2	NA	TRBV20-1	TRBJ2-5
CASKWTSGGATDTQYF	TGCGCCAGCAAGTGGACTAGCGGGGGGGCAACAGATACGCAGTATTTT	TRBD2	many	TRBV4-3	TRBJ2-3
CASRHARQGKNEQFF	TGTGCCAGCAGACATGCGAGGCAGGGGAAAAATGAGCAGTTCTTC	NA	NA	TRBV6-6	TRBJ2-1
CSARGQGGGQPQHF	TGCAGTGCTAGAGGGCAGGGGGGAGGTCAGCCCCAGCATTTT	TRBD1	NA	TRBV20-1	TRBJ1-5
CASRGQGTPQYF	TGTGCCAGCAGGGGACAGGGTACACCGCAGTACTTC	TRBD1	few	TRBV6-2/TRBV6-3	TRBJ2-7
CASRPGGRGLGKLFF	TGTGCCAGCAGGCCCGGGGGGAGGGGCCTGGGAAAACTGTTTTTT	NA	few	TRBV12-3/TRBV12-4	TRBJ1-4
CAVQRGGGSNQPQHF	TGTGCCGTCCAACGAGGGGGTGGGAGCAATCAGCCCCAGCATTTT	NA	many	TRBV2	TRBJ1-5
CASRQGHRGKISYNSPLHF	TGTGCCAGCAGACAAGGCCACAGGGGCAAGATCTCCTATAATTCACCCCTCCACTTT	TRBD1	NA	TRBV14	TRBJ1-6
CASSYRRGGEAFF	TGTGCCAGCAGTTACCGGCGAGGAGGCGAAGCTTTCTTT	NA	NA	TRBV6-5	TRBJ1-1
CAISESRDTKWEYF	TGTGCCATCAGTGAGTCGCGGGACACAAAGTGGGAGTACTTC	NA	many	TRBV10-3	TRBJ2-5
CSARDAGLQETQYF	TGCAGTGCTAGAGATGCGGGTCTCCAAGAGACCCAGTACTTC	NA	NA	TRBV20-1	TRBJ2-5
CSARETSGGRVAKNIQYF	TGCAGTGCTAGGGAGACTAGCGGGGGGCGGGTAGCCAAAAACATTCAGTACTTC	TRBD2	NA	TRBV20-1	TRBJ2-4
CASSDRGRSSYEQYF	TGTGCCAGTAGCGACAGGGGCCGTAGCTCCTACGAGCAGTACTTC	TRBD1	few	TRBV19	TRBJ2-7
CASSPLLGGAKNIQYF	TGCGCCAGCAGCCCCTTACTCGGGGGGGCCAAAAACATTCAGTACTTC	TRBD2	NA	TRBV4-3	TRBJ2-4
CASSPSLGGNTEAFF	TGTGCCAGCAGCCCCTCATTAGGGGGGAACACTGAAGCTTTCTTT	NA	few	TRBV28	TRBJ1-1
CSARDRVSGELFF	TGCAGTGCTAGAGATCGGGTATCCGGGGAGCTGTTTTTT	NA	NA	TRBV20-1	TRBJ2-2
CASSFSAGSLAKNIQYF	TGTGCCAGCAGTTTTAGTGCAGGGAGCTTAGCCAAAAACATTCAGTACTTC	NA	NA	TRBV12-3/TRBV12-4	TRBJ2-4
CAWSVAVHQPQHF	TGTGCCTGGAGTGTAGCGGTCCATCAGCCCCAGCATTTT	NA	few	TRBV30	TRBJ1-5
CASSLGGMTNEKLFF	TGCGCCAGCAGCTTGGGGGGGATGACTAATGAAAAACTGTTTTTT	NA	many	TRBV5-1	TRBJ1-4
CASSLYGAEQYF	TGTGCCAGCAGCTTATATGGGGCAGAGCAGTACTTC	NA	many	TRBV7-2	TRBJ2-7
CSASPASPYNEQFF	TGCAGTGCTAGTCCGGCTAGTCCCTACAATGAGCAGTTCTTC	NA	NA	TRBV20-1	TRBJ2-1
CASSQGGQAGEKLFF	TGTGCCAGCAGCCAAGGAGGACAGGCAGGAGAAAAACTGTTTTTT	TRBD1	NA	TRBV3-1	TRBJ1-4
CASSQANTGTGIYNEQFF	TGTGCCAGCAGCCAAGCTAATACCGGGACAGGGATCTACAATGAGCAGTTCTTC	TRBD1	many	TRBV4-2	TRBJ2-1